The 5 T cell receptor beta chains reported below all come from one sample, sequenced in a study of blood T cells in healthy people across ages. Using a J-beta primer mix together with a sample-barcoded 5' primer, a second PCR was run for roughly 6 to 12 cycles. TCRdb re-called the 5' RACE reads through MiXCR, storing one row per CDR3 protein. The table lists roughly 1.7 million distinct CDR3 sequences, roughly 32% of them singletons. What was sequenced was blood. The source of these receptors is a woman aged 25 to 39 in good health.

This clonotype came up a few times. This chain connects TRBV4-1 to TRBJ1-1; D unclear. V was shortened by 1 base and J by 0 bases, with 9 bases between the two germline ends. Germline V gene data show CDR1 as MGHRA and CDR2 as YSYEKL. The CDR3 totals 15 residues. The CDR3 is CASSQVSVVNTEAFF. Written as DNA, the CDR3 is TGCGCCAGCAGCCAAGTTTCAGTAGTGAACACTGAAGCTTTCTTT.

This chain connects TRBV5-1 to TRBJ2-7, with D unclear. Germline-derived CDR1 and CDR2 are SGHRS and YFSETQ. The CDR3 covers 12 residues. V was shortened by 4 bases and J by 7 bases, with 12 bases between the two germline ends. The CDR3 loop reads CASSPQHGEQYF. For the CDR3, the DNA is TGCGCCAGCAGCCCCCAACATGGAGAGCAGTACTTC.

Comment on this clonotype: A much larger clone lies a single base off, so this may be a read error. The chain links TRBV10-2 to TRBJ1-1; 7 nucleotides match TRBD1. CDR3 length: 16 amino acids. Germline lookup yields CDR1 WSHSY and CDR2 SAAADI. Trimming took 6 bases from V and 1 from J; bases not matched to a gene: 11. CDR3 nucleotides: TGCGCCAGCAGGATCCGGGACAGACGATCGAACACTGAAGCTTTCTTT. Amino acid sequence: CASRIRDRRSNTEAFF.

On this clonotype itself: The junction does not match germline at one end; this may be a read error. This chain links TRBV20-1 with TRBJ2-3; no firm D call. CDR1 is DFQATT, CDR2 SNEGSKA, per germline (reference sequence). The CDR3 loop spans 14 amino acids. CDR3 protein: CSALSVTWGDTQYF. The CDR3 coding sequence is TGCAGTGCTCTAAGCGTAACTTGGGGTGATACACAGTATTTT.

This chain links TRBV20-1 with TRBJ2-4, with a weak D call TRBD2 (5 bases). CDR1 is DFQATT, CDR2 SNEGSKA, per germline (reference sequence). This CDR3 contains 12 residues. Trimming took 0 bases from V and 7 from J, leaving 7 bases between them. CDR3 DNA sequence: TGCAGTGCTAGAGATTGGAGGAACATTCAGTACTTC. Its protein product is CSARDWRNIQYF.